Sequencing of this TCR beta chain was carried out in a study of yellow fever vaccine responses in identical twins. Each CDR3 protein is one row after TCRdb ran MiXCR on the RT-PCR reads. The profile shows roughly 4,800 distinct CDR3 sequences, 65% to 80% of them singletons. Germline V gene lookup returns CDR1 SQVTM and CDR2 ANQGSEA. This CDR3 has 11 amino acids. The V end lost 2 bases, the J end lost 8 bases, and 7 bases lay between the germline ends. The TCR was taken from a woman younger than 30 who received the yellow fever vaccine. The sample was T cells from blood (PBMCs), unsorted or a sorted subset (not recorded which), taken before or after yellow fever vaccination (not recorded which). The chain recombines TRBV29-1 with TRBJ2-4, with D possibly TRBD2 on 6 matching bases. The CDR3 DNA follows: TGCAGCGTTGAAACGGGGGACATTCAGTACTTC. Protein sequence: CSVETGDIQYF.